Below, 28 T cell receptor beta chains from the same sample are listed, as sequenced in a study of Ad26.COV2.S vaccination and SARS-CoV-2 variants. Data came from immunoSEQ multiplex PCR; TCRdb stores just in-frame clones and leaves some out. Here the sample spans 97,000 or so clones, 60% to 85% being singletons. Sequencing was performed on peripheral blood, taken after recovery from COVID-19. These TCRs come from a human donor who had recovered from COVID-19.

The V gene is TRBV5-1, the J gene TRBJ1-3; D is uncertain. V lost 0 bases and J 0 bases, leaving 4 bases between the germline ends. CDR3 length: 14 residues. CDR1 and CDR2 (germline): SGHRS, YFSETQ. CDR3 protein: CASSLAGSGNTIYF. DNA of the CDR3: TGCGCCAGCAGCTTGGCCGGCTCTGGAAACACCATATATTTT.

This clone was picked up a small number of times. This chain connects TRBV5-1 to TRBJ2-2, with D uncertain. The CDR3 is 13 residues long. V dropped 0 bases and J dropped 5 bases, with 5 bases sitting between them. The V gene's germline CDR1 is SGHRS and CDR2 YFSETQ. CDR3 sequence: CASSLGVTGELFF. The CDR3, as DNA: TGCGCCAGCAGCTTGGGGGTGACCGGGGAGCTGTTTTTT. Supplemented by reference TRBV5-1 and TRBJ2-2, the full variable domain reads KAGVTQTPRYLIKTRGQQVTLSCSPISGHRSVSWYQQTPGQGLQFLFEYFSETQRNKGNFPGRFSGRQFSNSRSEMNVSTLELGDSALYLCASSLGVTGELFFGEGSRLTVL.

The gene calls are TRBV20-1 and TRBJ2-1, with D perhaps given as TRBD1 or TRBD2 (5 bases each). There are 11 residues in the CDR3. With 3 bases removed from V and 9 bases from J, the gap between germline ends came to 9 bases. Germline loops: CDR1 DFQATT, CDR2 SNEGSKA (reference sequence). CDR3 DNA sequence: TGCAGTGCTAGCTTGGGGACTGAGCAGTTCTTC. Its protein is CSASLGTEQFF.

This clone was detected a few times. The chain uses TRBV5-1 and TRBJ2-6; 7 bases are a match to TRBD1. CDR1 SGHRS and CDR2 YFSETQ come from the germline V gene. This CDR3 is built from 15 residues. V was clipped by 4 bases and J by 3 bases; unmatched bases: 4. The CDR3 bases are TGCGCCAGCAGCCTGACAGGGCTTGGGGCCAACGTCCTGACTTTC. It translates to CASSLTGLGANVLTF.

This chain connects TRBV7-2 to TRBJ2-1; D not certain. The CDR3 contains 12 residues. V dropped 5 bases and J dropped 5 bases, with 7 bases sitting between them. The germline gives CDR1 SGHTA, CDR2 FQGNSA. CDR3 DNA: TGTGCCAGCAGCCCCCCCAACAATGAGCAGTTCTTC. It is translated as CASSPPNNEQFF.

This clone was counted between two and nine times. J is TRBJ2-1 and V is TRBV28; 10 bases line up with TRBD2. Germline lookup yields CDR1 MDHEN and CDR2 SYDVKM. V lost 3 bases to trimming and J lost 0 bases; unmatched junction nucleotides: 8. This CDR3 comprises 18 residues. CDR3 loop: CASSLVSGGPSSYNEQFF. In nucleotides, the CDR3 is TGTGCCAGCAGTTTGGTTAGCGGGGGGCCGAGCTCCTACAATGAGCAGTTCTTC.

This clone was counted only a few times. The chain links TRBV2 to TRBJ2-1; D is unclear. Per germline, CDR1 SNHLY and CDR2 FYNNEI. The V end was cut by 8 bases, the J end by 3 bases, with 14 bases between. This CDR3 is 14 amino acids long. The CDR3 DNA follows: TGTGCCAGCCCTAGAGGAACCTTCTACAATGAGCAGTTCTTC. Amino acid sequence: CASPRGTFYNEQFF.

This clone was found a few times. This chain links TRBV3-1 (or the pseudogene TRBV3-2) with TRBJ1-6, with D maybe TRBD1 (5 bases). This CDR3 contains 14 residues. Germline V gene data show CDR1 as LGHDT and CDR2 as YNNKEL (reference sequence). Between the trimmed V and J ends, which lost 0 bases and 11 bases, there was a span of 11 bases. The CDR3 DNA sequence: TGTGCCAGCAGCCAAGAAGTAGGGGTTACACCCCTCCACTTT. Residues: CASSQEVGVTPLHF.

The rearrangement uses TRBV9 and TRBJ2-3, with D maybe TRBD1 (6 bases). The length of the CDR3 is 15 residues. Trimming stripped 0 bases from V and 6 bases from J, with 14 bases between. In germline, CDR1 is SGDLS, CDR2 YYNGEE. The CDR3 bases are TGTGCCAGCAGCGTAGACAGGGACGGTGGGGATACGCAGTATTTT. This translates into CASSVDRDGGDTQYF.

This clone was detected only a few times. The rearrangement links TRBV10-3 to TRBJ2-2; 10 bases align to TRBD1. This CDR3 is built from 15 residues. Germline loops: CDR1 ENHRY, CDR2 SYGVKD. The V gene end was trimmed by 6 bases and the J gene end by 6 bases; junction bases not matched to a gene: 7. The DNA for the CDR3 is TGTGCCATCAGCCCGGACAGGGGGAGAGCCGGGGAGCTGTTTTTT. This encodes CAISPDRGRAGELFF.

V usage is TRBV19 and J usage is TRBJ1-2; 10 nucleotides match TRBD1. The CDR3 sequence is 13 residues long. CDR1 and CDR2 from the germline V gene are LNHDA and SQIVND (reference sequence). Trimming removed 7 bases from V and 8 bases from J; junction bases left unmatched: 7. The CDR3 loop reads CASIRDRGYGYTF. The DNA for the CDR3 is TGTGCCAGTATACGGGACAGGGGATACGGCTACACCTTC.

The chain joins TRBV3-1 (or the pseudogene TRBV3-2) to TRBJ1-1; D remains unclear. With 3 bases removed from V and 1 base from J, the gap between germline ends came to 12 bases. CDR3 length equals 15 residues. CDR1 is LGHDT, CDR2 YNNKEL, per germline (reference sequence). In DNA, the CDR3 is TGTGCCAGCAGCCATGGGCAAGAATGGAACACTGAAGCTTTCTTT. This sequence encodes CASSHGQEWNTEAFF.

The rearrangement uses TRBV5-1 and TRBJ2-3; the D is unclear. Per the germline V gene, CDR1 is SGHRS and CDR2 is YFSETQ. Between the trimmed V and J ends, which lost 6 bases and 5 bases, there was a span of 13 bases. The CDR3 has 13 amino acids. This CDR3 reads CASKSRLIDTQYF. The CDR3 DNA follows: TGCGCCAGCAAATCCAGGTTGATAGATACGCAGTATTTT.

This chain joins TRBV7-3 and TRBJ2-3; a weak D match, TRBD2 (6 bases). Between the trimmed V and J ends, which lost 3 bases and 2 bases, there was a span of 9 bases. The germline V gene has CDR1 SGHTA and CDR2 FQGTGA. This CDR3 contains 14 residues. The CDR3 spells CASSFGGVTDTQYF. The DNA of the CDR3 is TGTGCCAGCAGCTTCGGCGGGGTCACAGATACGCAGTATTTT. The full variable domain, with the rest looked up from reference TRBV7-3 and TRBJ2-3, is GAGVSQTPSNKVTEKGKYVELRCDPISGHTALYWYRQSLGQGPEFLIYFQGTGAADDSGLPNDRFFAVRPEGSVSTLKIQRTERGDSAVYLCASSFGGVTDTQYFGPGTRLTVL.

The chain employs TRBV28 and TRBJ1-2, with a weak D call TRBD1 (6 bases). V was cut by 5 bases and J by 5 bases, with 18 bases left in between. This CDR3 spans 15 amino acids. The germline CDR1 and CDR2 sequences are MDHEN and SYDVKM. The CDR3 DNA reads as TGTGCCAGCAGTCCGACAGGTCTCTCGTCTTATGGCTACACCTTC. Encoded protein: CASSPTGLSSYGYTF.

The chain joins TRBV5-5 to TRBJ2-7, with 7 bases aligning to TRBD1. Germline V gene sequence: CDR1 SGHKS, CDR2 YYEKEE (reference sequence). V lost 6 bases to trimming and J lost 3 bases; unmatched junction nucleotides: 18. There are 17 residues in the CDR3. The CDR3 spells CASTPPPDRASNYEQYF. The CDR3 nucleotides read TGTGCCAGCACCCCGCCCCCAGACAGGGCCTCAAACTACGAGCAGTACTTC. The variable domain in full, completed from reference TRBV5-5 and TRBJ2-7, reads DAGVTQSPTHLIKTRGQQVTLRCSPISGHKSVSWYQQVLGQGPQFIFQYYEKEERGRGNFPDRFSARQFPNYSSELNVNALLLGDSALYLCASTPPPDRASNYEQYFGPGTRLTVT.

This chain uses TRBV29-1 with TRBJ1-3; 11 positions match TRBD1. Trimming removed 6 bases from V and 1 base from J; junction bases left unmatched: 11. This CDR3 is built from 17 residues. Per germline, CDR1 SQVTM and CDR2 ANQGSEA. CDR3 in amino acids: CSVDATGTGGSGNTIYF. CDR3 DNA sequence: TGCAGCGTCGACGCAACGGGGACAGGGGGTTCTGGAAACACCATATATTTT.

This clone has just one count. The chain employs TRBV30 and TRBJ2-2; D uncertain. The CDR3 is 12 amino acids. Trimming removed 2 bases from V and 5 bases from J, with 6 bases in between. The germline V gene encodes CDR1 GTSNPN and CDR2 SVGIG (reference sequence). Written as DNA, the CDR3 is TGTGCCTGGAGTCCGATGACCGGGGAGCTGTTTTTT. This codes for CAWSPMTGELFF.

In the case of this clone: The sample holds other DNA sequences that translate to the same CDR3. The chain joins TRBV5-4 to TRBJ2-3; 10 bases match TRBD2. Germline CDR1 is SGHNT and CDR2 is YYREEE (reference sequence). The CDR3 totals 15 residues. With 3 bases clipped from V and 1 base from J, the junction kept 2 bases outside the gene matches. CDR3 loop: CASSSGLAGTDTQYF. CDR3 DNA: TGTGCCAGCAGCTCCGGACTAGCGGGCACAGATACGCAGTATTTT. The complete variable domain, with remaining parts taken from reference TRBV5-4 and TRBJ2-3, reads ETGVTQSPTHLIKTRGQQVTLRCSSQSGHNTVSWYQQALGQGPQFIFQYYREEENGRGNFPPRFSGLQFPNYSSELNVNALELDDSALYLCASSSGLAGTDTQYFGPGTRLTVL.

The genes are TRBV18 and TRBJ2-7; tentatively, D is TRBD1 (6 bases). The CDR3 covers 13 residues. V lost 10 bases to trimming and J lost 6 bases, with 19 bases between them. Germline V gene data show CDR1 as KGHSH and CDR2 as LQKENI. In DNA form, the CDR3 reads TGTGCCACCCCAGGGACACAAGTGATCGAGCAGTACTTC. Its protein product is CATPGTQVIEQYF. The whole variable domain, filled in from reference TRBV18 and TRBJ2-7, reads NAGVMQNPRHLVRRRGQEARLRCSPMKGHSHVYWYRQLPEEGLKFMVYLQKENIIDESGMPKERFSAEFPKEGPSILRIQQVVRGDSAAYFCATPGTQVIEQYFGPGTRLTVT.

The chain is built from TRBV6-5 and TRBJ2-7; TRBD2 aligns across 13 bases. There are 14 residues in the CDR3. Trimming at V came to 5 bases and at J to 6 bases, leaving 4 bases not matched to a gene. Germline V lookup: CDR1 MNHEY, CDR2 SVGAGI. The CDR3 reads CASSTSGGDPEQYF. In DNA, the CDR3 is TGTGCCAGCAGTACTAGCGGGGGGGACCCCGAGCAGTACTTC.

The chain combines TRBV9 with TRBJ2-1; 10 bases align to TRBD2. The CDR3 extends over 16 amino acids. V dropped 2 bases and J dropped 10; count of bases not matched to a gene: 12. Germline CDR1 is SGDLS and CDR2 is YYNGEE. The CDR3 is CASSVSLAGALGEQFF. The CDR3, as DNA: TGTGCCAGCAGCGTCTCCCTAGCGGGGGCTTTGGGAGAGCAGTTCTTC.

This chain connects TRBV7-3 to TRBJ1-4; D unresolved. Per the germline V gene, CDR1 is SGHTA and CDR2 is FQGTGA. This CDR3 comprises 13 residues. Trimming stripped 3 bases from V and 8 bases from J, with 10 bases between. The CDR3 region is CASSFGRGEKLFF. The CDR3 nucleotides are TGTGCCAGCAGCTTTGGAAGAGGGGAAAAACTGTTTTTT.

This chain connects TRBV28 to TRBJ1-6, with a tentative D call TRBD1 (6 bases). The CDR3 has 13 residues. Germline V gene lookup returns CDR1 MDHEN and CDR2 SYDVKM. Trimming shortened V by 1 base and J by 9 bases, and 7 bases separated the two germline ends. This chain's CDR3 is CASSLSRGSPLHF. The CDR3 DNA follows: TGTGCCAGCAGTTTATCCAGGGGTTCACCCCTCCACTTT.

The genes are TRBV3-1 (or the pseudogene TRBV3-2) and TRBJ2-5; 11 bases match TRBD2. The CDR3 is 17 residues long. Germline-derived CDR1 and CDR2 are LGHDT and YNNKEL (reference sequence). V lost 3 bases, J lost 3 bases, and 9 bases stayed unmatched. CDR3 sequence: CASSHLSLAGAKETQYF. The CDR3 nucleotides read TGTGCCAGCAGCCACCTTTCACTAGCGGGGGCGAAAGAGACCCAGTACTTC.

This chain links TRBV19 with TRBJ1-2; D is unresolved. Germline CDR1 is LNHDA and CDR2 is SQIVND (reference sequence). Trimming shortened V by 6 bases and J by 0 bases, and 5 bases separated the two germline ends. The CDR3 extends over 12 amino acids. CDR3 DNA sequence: TGTGCCAGTAGACTAGCTAACTATGGCTACACCTTC. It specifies CASRLANYGYTF.

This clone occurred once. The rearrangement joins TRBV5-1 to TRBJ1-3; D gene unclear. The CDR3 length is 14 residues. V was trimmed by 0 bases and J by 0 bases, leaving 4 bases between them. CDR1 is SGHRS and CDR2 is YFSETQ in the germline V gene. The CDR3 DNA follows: TGCGCCAGCAGCTTGGACCTCTCTGGAAACACCATATATTTT. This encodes CASSLDLSGNTIYF.

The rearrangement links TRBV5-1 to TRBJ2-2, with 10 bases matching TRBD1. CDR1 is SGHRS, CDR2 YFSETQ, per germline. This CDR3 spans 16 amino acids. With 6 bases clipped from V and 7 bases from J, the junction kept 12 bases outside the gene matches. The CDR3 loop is CASIQKGQGNIGELFF. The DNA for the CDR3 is TGCGCCAGCATCCAAAAGGGACAGGGGAATATCGGGGAGCTGTTTTTT. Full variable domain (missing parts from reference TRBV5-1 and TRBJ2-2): KAGVTQTPRYLIKTRGQQVTLSCSPISGHRSVSWYQQTPGQGLQFLFEYFSETQRNKGNFPGRFSGRQFSNSRSEMNVSTLELGDSALYLCASIQKGQGNIGELFFGEGSRLTVL.